This is a list of T cell receptor beta chains from one sample in a study of blood T cells in healthy people across ages. Using its own MiXCR run on the 5' RACE reads, TCRdb lists one record per CDR3 protein. The profile shows approximately 490,000 distinct CDR3 sequences, 24% of them singletons. Separately, the same data were catalogued under a study of T cells of mothers and their children.

The sequencing input was blood. The receptors were sampled from a boy between 10 and 17 years old in good health. Each CDR3 is given without its conserved first and last residue. Size values are once, few and many counts, or a class for expanded clones, and some rows have none.

CDR3aa,abundance,v_gene
ASSLTGGRLSYEQY,many,TRBV11-2
SARGHSFSYNEQF,NA,TRBV20-1
ASSPGRNEQF,NA,TRBV18
DSSPPNSLSSYNEQF,NA,TRBV18
ASSRRTGGVVGELF,NA,TRBV7-2
SVDSGNYNEQF,few,TRBV29-1
ASSQLASETQY,few,TRBV7-3
ASRHRGPQETQY,NA,TRBV12-3/TRBV12-4
ARSLSGGSYEQY,NA,TRBV5-5
SVEDPELSSYNEQF,NA,TRBV29-1
SARGSGAAYNEQF,few,TRBV20-1
ASSPYRGFNNEQF,few,TRBV6-2/TRBV6-3
SAKDSQTYEQY,NA,TRBV20-1
ASSPRDRPSYEQY,few,TRBV5-5
ASSQLGVGTGVNEKLF,NA,TRBV4-3
ASSEARGNEQF,few,TRBV2
SAYPGGGQPQH,few,TRBV20-1
SQTEGGAVDEQY,NA,TRBV20-1
ASRSRDRAVSGQF,NA,TRBV6-2/TRBV6-3
ASSDGINYGYT,NA,TRBV6-4
SANPTAGLTDTQY,NA,TRBV20-1
AISGQGGDTEAF,NA,TRBV10-3
ASSYSALAGADTQY,few,TRBV6-6
ASSLGQDYGYT,many,TRBV5-1
SARALAGGISETQY,few,TRBV20-1
ASSLDVRAASYEQY,few,TRBV27
ASSLAGTGVPTEAF,NA,TRBV7-2
ASSFGQTPNNYGYT,few,TRBV7-2
AISEATGTVLAKNIQY,few,TRBV10-3
ASSQNRDSDNEQF,NA,TRBV4-1
ASSFSRGRALYIQY,few,TRBV28
AGRPKGGGLETQY,once,TRBV7-9
ASSQDPGSQH,few,TRBV28
SASTAGGIYNEQF,NA,TRBV20-1
ASSLVAYTEAF,NA,TRBV5-5
SATAPWGAGWETQY,few,TRBV20-1
SARDLRDRLRNEQF,NA,TRBV20-1
SALKTSGSSYEQY,few,TRBV20-1
ASSQERVQGRETQY,NA,TRBV4-3
ASSLEGYIQY,NA,TRBV5-1
SARETQGQVVPLH,NA,TRBV20-1
ASSLTVLDSPLH,NA,TRBV5-5
ASSFVSGARGNIQY,few,TRBV7-8
ASSLTERQGSTDTQY,few,TRBV7-8
ASSSYSGYEQY,many,TRBV27
ATSDRGTSGTDTQY,few,TRBV24-1
ASSSGQAMYQETQY,NA,TRBV13
ASSLIGGLAGAEQF,NA,TRBV27
ASAITTYNEQF,NA,TRBV12-3/TRBV12-4
AGSYPGPKETQY,few,TRBV6-5
ASSLTAKAEAF,NA,TRBV7-9
ASTNTPGCLSYEQY,few,TRBV7-3
ASAVSPGELF,many,TRBV6-6
ATSSTGRGAYNNEQF,NA,TRBV24-1
ASSSYDLGGGTQC,NA,TRBV5-1
ASSQTGTDYGYT,NA,TRBV4-3